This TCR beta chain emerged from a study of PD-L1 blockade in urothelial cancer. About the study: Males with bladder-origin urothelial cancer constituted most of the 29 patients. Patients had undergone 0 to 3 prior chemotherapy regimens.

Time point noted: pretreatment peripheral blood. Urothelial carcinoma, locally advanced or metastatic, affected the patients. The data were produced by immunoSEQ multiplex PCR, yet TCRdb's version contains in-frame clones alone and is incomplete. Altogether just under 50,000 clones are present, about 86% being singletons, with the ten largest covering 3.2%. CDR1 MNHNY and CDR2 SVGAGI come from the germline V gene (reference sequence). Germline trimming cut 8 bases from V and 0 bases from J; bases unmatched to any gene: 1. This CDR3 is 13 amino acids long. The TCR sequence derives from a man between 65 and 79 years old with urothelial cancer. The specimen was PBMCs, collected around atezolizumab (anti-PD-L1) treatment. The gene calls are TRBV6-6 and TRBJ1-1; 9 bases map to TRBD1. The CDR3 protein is CASGQGMNTEAFF. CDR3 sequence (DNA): TGTGCCAGCGGACAGGGGATGAACACTGAAGCTTTCTTT.